This TCR beta chain is from a study of cytomegalovirus exposure and HLA in healthy donors. The CDR3 contains 16 residues. Germline V gives CDR1 LGHNT, CDR2 FRNRAP. Losses at the gene ends were 1 base for V and 5 bases for J; bases not matched to a gene: 8. Some clones are missing from TCRdb's copy, which holds only in-frame ones; the method was immunoSEQ multiplex PCR. The sample yields some 150,000 clones, 86% seen once. The V call is TRBV12-5, the J call TRBJ2-5, with 9 bases fitting TRBD2. Input material: PBMCs. The sequence derives from a human donor in good health. The CDR3 DNA is TGTGCTAGTGGTTTGGAGGGCGGGGGGGCCCCCGAGACCCAGTACTTC. It encodes CASGLEGGGAPETQYF.